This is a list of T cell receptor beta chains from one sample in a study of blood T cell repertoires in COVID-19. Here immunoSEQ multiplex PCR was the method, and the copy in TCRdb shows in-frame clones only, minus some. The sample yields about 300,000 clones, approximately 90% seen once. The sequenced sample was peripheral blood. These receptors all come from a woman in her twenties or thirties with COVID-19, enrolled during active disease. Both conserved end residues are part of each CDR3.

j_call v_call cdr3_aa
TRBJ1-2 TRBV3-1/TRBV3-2 CASSPRTGSAGGYTF
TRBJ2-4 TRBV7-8 CASSKFPGQGNLAKNIQYF
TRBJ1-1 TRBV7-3 CASSLAGQTTEAFF
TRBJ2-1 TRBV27 CASSSGLAGVKQFF
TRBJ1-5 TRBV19 CASSVTGEVGQPQHF
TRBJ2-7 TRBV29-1 CSALGTGVYDEQYF
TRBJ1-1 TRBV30 CALTWKRESEAFF
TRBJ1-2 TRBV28 CASSSPSSTANYGYTF
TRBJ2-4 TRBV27 CASRKDSAKNIQYF
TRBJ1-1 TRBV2 CASSPDSSTTEAFF
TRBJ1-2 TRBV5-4 CASSLVGGTVYGYTF
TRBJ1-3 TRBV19 CASSIAPRKVSGNTIYF
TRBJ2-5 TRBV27 CASRGGLQETQYF
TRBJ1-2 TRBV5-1 CASSTGGDYGYTF
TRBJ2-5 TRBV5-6 CASSLAGTSGNAETQYF
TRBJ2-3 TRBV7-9 CASSLAVAGVADTQYF
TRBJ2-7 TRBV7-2 CASSSQTYEQYF
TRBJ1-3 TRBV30 CACTGGRSSGNTIYF
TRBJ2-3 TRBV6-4 CASTEGGLAGGSTDTQYF
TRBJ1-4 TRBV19 CASSIGGLDEKLFF
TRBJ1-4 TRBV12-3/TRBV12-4 CASSPGLSEKLFF
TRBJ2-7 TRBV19 CASSMGRGYEQYF
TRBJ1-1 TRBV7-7 CASSLARMNTEAFF
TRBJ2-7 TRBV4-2 CASSSRQAYEQYF
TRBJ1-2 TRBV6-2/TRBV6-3 CASSLGTYGYTF
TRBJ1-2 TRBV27 CASSFDPEGYGYTF
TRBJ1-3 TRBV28 CASSLAGQGSGNTIYF
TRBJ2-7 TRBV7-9 CASSFPGSSYEQYF